This record covers a single T cell receptor beta chain. The data were taken from a study of blood T cell repertoires in COVID-19. Germline V gene data show CDR1 as MNHEY and CDR2 as SMNVEV (reference sequence). The CDR3 sequence is 17 residues long. Trimming cost V 6 bases and J 3 bases; bases outside gene matches: 15. Produced via immunoSEQ multiplex PCR; TCRdb's table is partial and in-frame only. The sample lists around 280,000 clones, 90% occurring once. This TCR derives from a woman under 30 with acute COVID-19. The rearrangement joins TRBV27 to TRBJ2-7, with TRBD2 identical over 9 bases. The specimen sequenced was PBMCs or T cells enriched from blood (not recorded which). Written as DNA, the CDR3 is TGTGCCAGCAGCTCTGCTGCTGCGGGAGGGGGTCGCTACGAGCAGTACTTC. It codes for CASSSAAAGGGRYEQYF.